What follows describes a single TCR beta chain. Its antigen is as yet unknown. Relying on iRepertoire HTBI primers and Arm-PCR of CDR3 regions, the team built TCR beta libraries. TCRdb re-derived calls from the multiplex PCR reads in MiXCR, one entry per CDR3 protein. This table has about 460,000 distinct CDR3 sequences, 14% appearing once. The record originates from a study of regulatory T cells in long-lasting Graves disease. Study information: Newly diagnosed Graves' patients had under 3 months of antithyroid drugs. Study-wide points: Because few samples were included, accuracy may have been lower.

The germline V gene encodes CDR1 MNHGY and CDR2 SAAAGT. The V gene lost 4 bases and the J gene lost 3 bases, with 14 bases spanning the gap. CDR3 size: 15 residues. Time point indicated: newly diagnosed GD, antithyroid drugs for less than 3 months. TCR sequences were obtained from RNA taken from PBMCs. The sample was also reused in another study, on T cells in Graves' hyperthyroidism and ophthalmopathy. That source notes: A patient was excluded if there was uncontrolled infection, other autoimmune disease, pregnancy or lactation. Prediction of ophthalmopathy progression came a median around 7.1 months pre-onset.

This receptor was obtained from a woman in her forties or fifties with Graves disease. The specimen was peripheral blood mononuclear cells (PBMCs), collected at new diagnosis, from a patient treated with antithyroid drugs. The V and J genes are TRBV6-8 and TRBJ2-3; D possibly corresponds to TRBD2 (6 bases). The CDR3 sequence: CASSSVRETTDTQYF. Written as DNA, the CDR3 is TGTGCCAGCAGTTCTGTACGGGAGACAACAGATACGCAGTATTTT.